This T cell receptor (beta chain) was obtained from a study of blood T cells in healthy people across ages. Trimming took off 6 bases at V and 6 bases at J, with 15 bases between the two ends. This CDR3 is 13 amino acids long. Per the germline V gene, CDR1 is DFQATT and CDR2 is SNEGSKA (reference sequence). Alongside a J-beta primer mix, a sample-barcoded 5' primer served in a second PCR lasting roughly 6 to 11 cycles. MiXCR was run by TCRdb on the 5' RACE reads, yielding one entry per CDR3 protein. The table lists 1.5 million to 2 million distinct CDR3 sequences, 28% of them singletons. Sequenced: blood. The gene calls are TRBV20-1 and TRBJ2-1; D unclear. The clonotype originates from a woman aged 30 to 39 in good health. The CDR3 bases are TGCAGTGCATTACTACCCCCGGGCAATGAGCAGTTCTTC. This translates into CSALLPPGNEQFF.